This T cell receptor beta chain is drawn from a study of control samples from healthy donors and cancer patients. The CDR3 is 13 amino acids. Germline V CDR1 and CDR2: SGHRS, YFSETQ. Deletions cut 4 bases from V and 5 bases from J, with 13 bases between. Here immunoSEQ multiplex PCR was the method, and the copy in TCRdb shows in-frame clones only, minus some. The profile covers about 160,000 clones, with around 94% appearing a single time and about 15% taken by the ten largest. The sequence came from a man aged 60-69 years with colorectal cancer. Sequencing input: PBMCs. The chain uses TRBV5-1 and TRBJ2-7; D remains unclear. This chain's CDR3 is CASSLQWSHEQYF. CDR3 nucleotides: TGCGCCAGCAGCCTCCAATGGAGCCACGAGCAGTACTTC.